A selection of T cell receptor beta chains follows, all from one sample in a study of CD8+ T cells in alopecia areata. Only in-frame clones appear in the TCRdb table, and some are missing; sequencing was by immunoSEQ multiplex PCR. The profile covers 150,000 or so clones, with about 89% appearing a single time and about 16% taken by the ten largest. This material consisted of CD8+ T cells sorted from blood, taken at week 0. These receptors all come from a human donor with alopecia areata. Both conserved end residues are trimmed from each CDR3.

j_call v_call cdr3_aa
TRBJ1-2 TRBV25-1 ASSDAGVGCT
TRBJ2-3 TRBV27 ASSFGTLTDTQY
TRBJ2-1 TRBV29-1 SVSTGNSYNEQF
TRBJ2-4 TRBV7-9 ASSPLLLMAGGNIQY
TRBJ2-5 TRBV7-8 ASSFYPRGEDQY
TRBJ2-1 TRBV27 ASSFPSTGSSYNEQF
TRBJ1-1 TRBV25-1 ASSEWAGQKNTEAF
TRBJ2-2 TRBV27 ASSPTSLRTGELF
TRBJ2-1 TRBV5-1 ASSLGDRGLSYNEQF
TRBJ1-1 TRBV4-1 ASSQGTENTEAF
TRBJ2-7 TRBV10-3 AISESRSYEQY
TRBJ2-3 TRBV7-3 ASSNSGGASDTQY
TRBJ2-3 TRBV9 ASENGEDTQY
TRBJ1-1 TRBV5-1 ASRFQMNTEAF
TRBJ2-2 TRBV4-1 ASSQDRDVGELF
TRBJ2-3 TRBV25-1 ASSEWKREFTDTQY
TRBJ2-1 TRBV7-6 ASSLGLGGGAYNEQF
TRBJ2-3 TRBV7-2 ASSPGVLGRSDTQY
TRBJ2-3 TRBV7-9 ASSYTTDTQY
TRBJ2-7 TRBV10-3 AISREDGEQY
TRBJ1-1 TRBV5-4 ASSGTGGYTEAF
TRBJ1-5 TRBV15 ATSRDTFGGQPQH